The 14 T cell receptor beta chains reported below all come from one sample, sequenced in a study of blood T cells in healthy people across ages. The authors ran a second PCR of about 6 to 11 cycles using a sample-barcoded 5' primer and a J-beta primer mix. TCRdb called the 5' RACE reads again in MiXCR, with one record for every CDR3 protein. The table records fewer than 800,000 distinct CDR3 sequences, 20% to 25% of them present only once. The sequenced sample was blood. The receptors come from a man in his sixties or seventies in good health.

This clonotype was observed a few times. The rearrangement joins TRBV14 to TRBJ2-7; 7 nucleotides align to TRBD2. This CDR3 has 14 residues. The J segment lost 0 bases and the V segment lost 4 bases, leaving 3 bases of the junction unmatched. Germline lookup yields CDR1 SGHDN and CDR2 FVKESK. The CDR3 loop reads CASSPTSSSYEQYF. CDR3 DNA sequence: TGTGCCAGCAGCCCGACTAGCAGCTCCTACGAGCAGTACTTC.

The rearrangement uses TRBV19 and TRBJ2-2; 8 positions match TRBD1. V dropped 6 bases and J dropped 5; count of bases not matched to a gene: 5. Germline-derived CDR1 and CDR2 are LNHDA and SQIVND (reference sequence). The CDR3 spans 14 residues. The CDR3 coding sequence is TGTGCCAGTAGGAGGACAGGGAGTACCGGGGAGCTGTTTTTT. Translating gives CASRRTGSTGELFF.

This clonotype was observed at least ten times. The chain carries TRBV20-1 and TRBJ2-7, with 9 bases that match TRBD2. Germline assignment: CDR1 DFQATT and CDR2 SNEGSKA (reference sequence). With V trimmed by 3 bases and J by 5 bases, 8 bases remained unmatched. CDR3 size: 14 residues. The CDR3, as DNA: TGCAGTGCTAGGCCCAGCGGGAGGTGGGACGAGCAGTACTTC. Translated, it gives CSARPSGRWDEQYF.

This clonotype was detected many times. This chain links TRBV20-1 with TRBJ2-7; TRBD2 aligns across 11 bases. Germline CDR1 is DFQATT and CDR2 is SNEGSKA (reference sequence). CDR3 length: 15 residues. V dropped 3 bases and J dropped 5; count of bases not matched to a gene: 9. CDR3 residues: CSASGSGRASDEQYF. The CDR3 DNA reads TGCAGTGCTAGCGGTAGCGGGAGGGCCTCGGACGAGCAGTACTTC.

As regards this clonotype: A junction end diverges from the germline sequence, so it may reflect a read error. The chain has TRBV5-1 and TRBJ2-7; D tentatively fits TRBD1 or TRBD2 (6 bases each). Germline values: CDR1 SGHRS, CDR2 YFSETQ. This CDR3 has 13 amino acids. The CDR3 DNA reads TGCGCCAGCAGCTTCGGGGGCTCCTACGGGCAGTACTTC. It encodes CASSFGGSYGQYF.

This clonotype was picked up a small number of times. V usage is TRBV18 and J usage is TRBJ1-1, with D unresolved. Trimming removed 6 bases at V and 2 bases at J, with 19 bases between. Germline V gene lookup returns CDR1 KGHSH and CDR2 LQKENI. The CDR3 totals 16 residues. The CDR3 is CASSLRKPSPNTEAFF. The CDR3 bases are TGTGCCAGCTCCCTACGGAAGCCAAGCCCTAACACTGAAGCTTTCTTT.

The gene calls are TRBV20-1 and TRBJ2-5; 8 bases align to TRBD2. CDR3 length: 12 residues. The V segment lost 5 bases and the J segment 3 bases; nucleotides outside the gene matches: 2. Germline V CDR1 and CDR2: DFQATT, SNEGSKA (reference sequence). The CDR3 DNA is TGCAGTGCTGCGACTAGCGAAGAGACCCAGTACTTC. It yields the protein CSAATSEETQYF.

The CDR3 is CASSYGKSGTYEQYF. The CDR3 region has the DNA TGTGCCAGCAGCTACGGGAAAAGCGGGACCTACGAGCAGTACTTC. This chain links TRBV28 with TRBJ2-7; 7 bases map to TRBD2. This CDR3 is 15 amino acids long. J lost 2 bases, V lost 6 bases, and 10 bases had no gene match. The germline V gene encodes CDR1 MDHEN and CDR2 SYDVKM.

This clonotype was picked up a small number of times. The V gene is TRBV11-2, the J gene TRBJ2-1; possibly TRBD2 for D (6 bases). The CDR3 has 15 residues. The V end lost 5 bases, the J end lost 0 bases, and 11 bases lay between the germline ends. The germline gives CDR1 SGHAT, CDR2 FQNNGV. The CDR3 DNA reads as TGTGCCAGCAGCCCTAGCGCTAACTCCTACAATGAGCAGTTCTTC. Translating it yields CASSPSANSYNEQFF.

The CDR3 bases are TGTGCCAGCGCTGTAGCGGGGGGCAGCTCCTACGAGCAGTACTTC. It encodes CASAVAGGSSYEQYF. V is TRBV6-1 and J is TRBJ2-7, with TRBD2 identical over 10 bases. Per germline, CDR1 MNHNS and CDR2 SASEGT. The CDR3 spans 15 residues. Trimming removed 8 bases from V and 0 bases from J; junction bases left unmatched: 7.

The rearrangement uses TRBV5-1 and TRBJ2-7; 9 positions agree with TRBD2. The CDR3 extends over 15 amino acids. The germline V gene encodes CDR1 SGHRS and CDR2 YFSETQ. Germline trimming cut 5 bases from V and 4 bases from J; bases unmatched to any gene: 10. The CDR3 DNA reads as TGCGCCAGCAGTGATAGCGGGAGCACGCCATACGAGCAGTACTTC. Amino acids: CASSDSGSTPYEQYF.

The CDR3 DNA reads as TGTGCCACCAGTGATTTGCTTAGGGACGACAATCAGCCCCAGCATTTT. It codes for CATSDLLRDDNQPQHF. The V call is TRBV24-1, the J call TRBJ1-5, with a weak D call TRBD1 (5 bases). Trimming left V 0 bases short and J 3 bases short, with 11 bases between. The CDR3 is made up of 16 amino acids. CDR1 KGHDR and CDR2 SFDVKD come from the germline V gene.

The gene calls are TRBV5-1 and TRBJ2-5, with 7 bases aligning to TRBD1. This CDR3 region has 14 residues. The J segment lost 5 bases and the V segment lost 5 bases, leaving 9 bases of the junction unmatched. Germline values: CDR1 SGHRS, CDR2 YFSETQ. The CDR3 coding sequence is TGCGCCAGCAGTCGGTGGATCAGGGGGGAGACCCAGTACTTC. Protein sequence: CASSRWIRGETQYF.

CDR3 sequence reads: CASSFFGSVSSYEQYF. Written as DNA, the CDR3 is TGTGCCAGCAGCTTTTTTGGTAGCGTGAGCTCCTACGAGCAGTACTTC. V usage is TRBV7-2 and J usage is TRBJ2-7, with TRBD2 as a possible D gene (5 bases). Germline V gene lookup returns CDR1 SGHTA and CDR2 FQGNSA. The ends were cut back, 3 bases at V and 0 bases at J, with 15 bases in the middle. This CDR3 has 16 amino acids.